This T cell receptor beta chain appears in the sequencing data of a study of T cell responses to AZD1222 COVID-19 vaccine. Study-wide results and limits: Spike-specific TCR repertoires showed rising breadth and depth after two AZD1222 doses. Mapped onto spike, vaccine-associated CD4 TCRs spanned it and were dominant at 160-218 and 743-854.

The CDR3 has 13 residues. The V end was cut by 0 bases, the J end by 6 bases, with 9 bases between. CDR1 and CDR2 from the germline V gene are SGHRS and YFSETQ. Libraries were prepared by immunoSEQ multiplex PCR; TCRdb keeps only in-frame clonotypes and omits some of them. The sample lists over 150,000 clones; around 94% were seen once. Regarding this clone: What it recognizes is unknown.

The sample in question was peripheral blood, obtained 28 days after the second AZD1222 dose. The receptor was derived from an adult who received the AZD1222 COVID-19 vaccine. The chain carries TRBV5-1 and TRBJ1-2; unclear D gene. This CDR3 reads CASSLAGDNGYTF. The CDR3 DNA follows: TGCGCCAGCAGCTTGGCCGGAGATAATGGCTACACCTTC.